This entry lists 21 T cell receptor beta chains sequenced from one sample in a study of blood T cell repertoires in COVID-19. Clones were sequenced by immunoSEQ multiplex PCR, and TCRdb holds only the in-frame ones, with some missing. The sample has tens of thousands of clones, more than 85% seen once. The sequenced material came from peripheral blood. Every receptor here comes from a man older than 75 with active or convalescent COVID-19.

Points on this clone: Other DNA sequences in this specimen translate into the identical CDR3. The chain carries TRBV3-1 (or the pseudogene TRBV3-2) and TRBJ1-5, with D unclear. This CDR3 is 13 amino acids long. Germline V gives CDR1 LGHDT, CDR2 YNNKEL (reference sequence). Trimming left V 0 bases short and J 4 bases short, with 4 bases between. The CDR3 reads CASSQDLNQPQHF. The CDR3 DNA follows: TGTGCCAGCAGCCAAGACCTAAATCAGCCCCAGCATTTT.

The V call is TRBV18, the J call TRBJ1-2; D is undetermined. CDR1 and CDR2 (germline): KGHSH, LQKENI. V lost 9 bases and J lost 8, with 10 bases in between. CDR3 length equals 10 residues. This CDR3 is CASPPLGYTF. For the CDR3, the DNA is TGTGCCAGTCCCCCCTTAGGCTACACCTTC.

This clone has a single count. This rearrangement joins TRBV10-3 to TRBJ2-7; 13 bases match TRBD2. The germline gives CDR1 ENHRY, CDR2 SYGVKD. CDR3 length equals 13 residues. The junction had 0 bases not matched to a gene; V was cut back by 8 bases and J by 2 bases. DNA for the CDR3: TGTGCCATCGGGACTAGCGGGACCTACGAGCAGTACGTC. Its translation is CAIGTSGTYEQYV.

The V and J genes are TRBV5-1 and TRBJ2-1; a possible D gene is TRBD2 (7 bases). Per the germline V gene, CDR1 is SGHRS and CDR2 is YFSETQ. This CDR3 is built from 15 residues. V was shortened by 4 bases and J by 8 bases, with 19 bases between the two germline ends. As DNA, the CDR3 is TGCGCCAGCAGCCCCCGGGGGGACACCGGGGATGAGCAGTTCTTC. Protein sequence: CASSPRGDTGDEQFF.

The V and J genes are TRBV27 and TRBJ1-2; unclear D gene. There are 15 residues in the CDR3. Trimming pared 2 bases from V and 5 bases from J, leaving 15 bases between. Germline CDR1 MNHEY, CDR2 SMNVEV (reference sequence). Here the CDR3 reads CASSLLPGPSYGYTF. CDR3 nucleotide sequence: TGTGCCAGCAGTTTACTCCCAGGTCCGTCATATGGCTACACCTTC.

The chain joins TRBV18 to TRBJ2-3; D is ambiguous. This CDR3 has 14 residues. Germline V gene data show CDR1 as KGHSH and CDR2 as LQKENI. The ends were cut back, 4 bases at V and 6 bases at J, with 14 bases in the middle. CDR3 DNA: TGTGCCAGCTCACGGTCCCCCGGTGGTGATACGCAGTATTTT. Protein sequence: CASSRSPGGDTQYF.

The V gene is TRBV4-1, the J gene TRBJ1-6, with TRBD1 as a possible D gene (5 bases). The CDR3 is 15 residues long. V gave up 0 bases and J gave up 3 bases, with 6 bases separating them. CDR1 and CDR2 from the germline V gene are MGHRA and YSYEKL. CDR3 in amino acids: CASSQEDNYNSPLHF. CDR3 coding DNA: TGCGCCAGCAGCCAAGAGGACAACTATAATTCACCCCTCCACTTT.

The CDR3: CATSRRTGGGTGELFF. The CDR3 DNA is TGTGCCACCAGCAGAAGGACAGGGGGTGGCACCGGGGAGCTGTTTTTT. This rearrangement joins TRBV15 to TRBJ2-2, with 10 positions matching TRBD1. Germline CDR1 LNHNV, CDR2 YYDKDF (reference sequence). The CDR3 contains 16 residues. The trim removed 2 bases at V and 4 bases at J, leaving 4 bases unmatched.

The CDR3 DNA is TGTGCCACCAGTGACAACCAGGGACAGGTATACGAGCAGTACGTC. Protein product: CATSDNQGQVYEQYV. V and J are TRBV24-1 and TRBJ2-7; the match to TRBD1 covers 8 bases. Germline trimming cut 4 bases from V and 4 bases from J; bases unmatched to any gene: 8. Germline V gene sequence: CDR1 KGHDR, CDR2 SFDVKD. The CDR3 has 15 amino acids.

The chain couples TRBV2 to TRBJ1-2, with D tentatively TRBD1 (5 bases). The CDR3 extends over 13 amino acids. V was clipped by 5 bases and J by 7 bases, with 14 bases between them. Germline CDR1 SNHLY, CDR2 FYNNEI. CDR3 coding DNA: TGTGCCAGCAGTCGGGGAGCCGGGGGTGGCTACACCTTC. This gives the protein CASSRGAGGGYTF.

The V and J genes are TRBV10-2 and TRBJ1-5; 8 positions agree with TRBD1. Germline-derived CDR1 and CDR2 are WSHSY and SAAADI. The CDR3 is 15 amino acids. The ends lost 2 bases at V and 9 bases at J; junction bases unmatched: 9. The CDR3 loop reads CASSEGQGAVGPQHF. Written as DNA, the CDR3 is TGCGCCAGCAGTGAGGGCCAGGGGGCGGTAGGGCCCCAGCATTTT.

This rearrangement joins TRBV24-1 to TRBJ2-2; TRBD2 is a possible D gene (6 bases). CDR1 is KGHDR and CDR2 is SFDVKD in the germline V gene. V shed 8 bases and J shed 5 bases, with 8 bases lying between them. The CDR3 sequence is 12 residues long. Written as DNA, the CDR3 is TGTGCCACCACGCGGGGAACCGGGGAGCTGTTTTTT. Translation gives CATTRGTGELFF.

This clone was counted only a few times. This rearrangement joins TRBV7-2 to TRBJ1-2; D is perhaps TRBD1 (6 bases). The CDR3 consists of 16 residues. The V end lost 3 bases, the J end lost 5 bases, and 19 bases lay between the germline ends. CDR1 and CDR2 from the germline V gene are SGHTA and FQGNSA. This CDR3 reads CASSFSRGADLYGYTF. The CDR3 DNA is TGTGCCAGCAGCTTCTCCCGGGGGGCAGACCTTTATGGCTACACCTTC.

The chain carries TRBV11-2 and TRBJ2-2; D call uncertain. Germline lookup yields CDR1 SGHAT and CDR2 FQNNGV. Trimming pared 6 bases from V and 3 bases from J, leaving 8 bases between. The CDR3 totals 13 residues. DNA for the CDR3: TGTGCCAGCAGAGCGCTTTACACCGGGGAGCTGTTTTTT. Its translation is CASRALYTGELFF.

This clone turned up a few times. V gene TRBV30 combines with J gene TRBJ1-2, with D perhaps TRBD1 (5 bases). V dropped 1 base and J dropped 7 bases, with 10 bases sitting between them. CDR3 length: 12 amino acids. Germline values: CDR1 GTSNPN, CDR2 SVGIG (reference sequence). The CDR3 loop reads CAWSEGERGYTF. The CDR3 coding sequence is TGTGCCTGGAGTGAAGGGGAACGTGGCTACACCTTC.

The rearrangement uses TRBV24-1 and TRBJ1-2, with D maybe TRBD1 (6 bases). The CDR3 contains 13 residues. Trimming stripped 4 bases from V and 7 bases from J, with 12 bases between. Germline V lookup: CDR1 KGHDR, CDR2 SFDVKD. CDR3 protein: CATSDPTGFGYTF. DNA for the CDR3: TGTGCCACCAGTGACCCGACAGGATTTGGCTACACCTTC.

V is TRBV4-1 and J is TRBJ2-4; possibly TRBD1 for D (5 bases). The CDR3 spans 17 residues. Trimming pared 2 bases from V and 3 bases from J, leaving 17 bases between. Germline lookup yields CDR1 MGHRA and CDR2 YSYEKL. CDR3 protein: CASSQLVGPDIKNIQYF. DNA of the CDR3: TGCGCCAGCAGCCAATTAGTTGGGCCGGACATCAAAAACATTCAGTACTTC.

The rearrangement uses TRBV3-1 (or the pseudogene TRBV3-2) and TRBJ1-1, with D perhaps TRBD1 (5 bases). Deletions cut 2 bases from V and 7 bases from J, with 8 bases between. Germline assignment: CDR1 LGHDT and CDR2 YNNKEL (reference sequence). CDR3 size: 12 residues. DNA for the CDR3: TGTGCCAGCAGCCAAACAGGTATTGAAGCTTTCTTT. Translating it yields CASSQTGIEAFF.

The CDR3 nucleotides read TGTGCCAGCAGCCCCGCCGGGACAGGGTACAATGAGCAGTTCTTC. Translated: CASSPAGTGYNEQFF. The genes are TRBV7-3 and TRBJ2-1; TRBD1 agrees at 9 bases. The CDR3 has 15 amino acids. In germline, CDR1 is SGHTA, CDR2 FQGTGA. J gave up 4 bases and V 5 bases, and 6 bases lay outside the gene matches.

This clone has a single count. The V gene is TRBV15, the J gene TRBJ1-1, with 9 bases that match TRBD1. The trim removed 3 bases at V and 3 bases at J, leaving 8 bases unmatched. Germline V CDR1 and CDR2: LNHNV, YYDKDF (reference sequence). This CDR3 is built from 16 residues. CDR3 sequence (DNA): TGTGCCACCAGCAGGGAATACAGGGGGCGGGACACTGAAGCTTTCTTT. It yields the protein CATSREYRGRDTEAFF.

The V and J genes are TRBV5-8 and TRBJ1-4, with 10 bases aligning to TRBD1. This CDR3 is 15 amino acids long. The junction had 8 bases not matched to a gene; V was cut back by 4 bases and J by 8 bases. In germline, CDR1 is SGHTS, CDR2 YDEGEE. CDR3 DNA sequence: TGTGCCAGCAGCCCCGGACAGGGGGTGTCGGAAAAACTGTTTTTT. Translation: CASSPGQGVSEKLFF.